This T cell receptor (beta chain) is from a study of blood T cells in healthy people across ages. V was trimmed by 0 bases and J by 9 bases, leaving 8 bases between them. CDR1 and CDR2 (germline): SQVTM, ANQGSEA. The CDR3 loop spans 11 amino acids. The study drew donors from healthy Caucasian individuals in Russia aged 6 to 90. This clonotype was observed many times. Antigen: not known. Study-level points and caveats: Unsorted PBMC material precluded a definitive naive versus antigen-experienced comparison.

PCR was performed a second time for roughly 6 to 12 cycles using a sample-barcoded 5' primer and a J-beta primer mix. Every cDNA molecule bore a tag from a template-switch adaptor containing 12 random nucleotides. In TCRdb, the 5' RACE reads were re-called with MiXCR into one record per CDR3 protein. The repertoire consists of 850,000 to 950,000 distinct CDR3 sequences, with 29% occurring once and the leading ten covering approximately 15%. The TCR originated in a woman aged 80 or over in good health. The chain carries TRBV29-1 and TRBJ2-5, with a tentative D call TRBD1 (6 bases). The sequencing sample was made of blood. CDR3 region: CSVEDPGAQYF. The CDR3 DNA sequence: TGCAGCGTTGAAGATCCAGGGGCCCAGTACTTC.